These T cell receptor beta chains were read from a single sample in a study of technical replicates of blood from a handful of donors. Some clones are missing from TCRdb's copy, which holds only in-frame ones; the method was immunoSEQ multiplex PCR. The sample comprises tens of thousands of clones, 95% of which are singletons, and approximately 0.26% rests with the top ten. Sequencing was carried out using T cells isolated from PBMCs. Every receptor here comes from a human donor in good health. The CDR3 runs from the conserved cysteine through the conserved F or W. The order of the fields is D gene, V gene, clone size, J gene, CDR3 protein, CDR3 DNA. A D gene is named only where the DNA matches it firmly. Rows give clone size only sometimes, using once, few, many, or a class for an expanded clone.

TRBD1	TRBV30	NA	TRBJ2-6	CAWSQYRTGITGANVLTF	TGTGCCTGGAGCCAATACCGGACAGGGATAACTGGGGCCAACGTCCTGACTTTC
TRBD2	TRBV4-1	NA	TRBJ2-1	CASSHFGVGSGRFSYNEQFF	TGCGCCAGCAGCCACTTCGGGGTGGGCAGCGGGAGGTTCTCCTACAATGAGCAGTTCTTC
TRBD1	TRBV2	NA	TRBJ1-3	CANKNNRGRASDRGNTIYF	TGTGCCAACAAAAATAACAGGGGACGAGCTTCGGACCGAGGAAACACCATATATTTT
NA	TRBV9	NA	TRBJ1-3	CASSEGGGGAYSLPGNTIYF	TGTGCCAGCAGCGAGGGGGGCGGGGGCGCATATAGTCTCCCTGGAAACACCATATATTTT
NA	TRBV18	NA	TRBJ1-2	CASSRYQLEGQSTHGYTF	TGTGCCAGCTCACGGTACCAACTCGAAGGACAGAGTACCCATGGCTACACCTTC
NA	TRBV18	NA	TRBJ2-3	CASSPAGNTDTQYF	TGTGCCAGCTCACCCGCGGGGAACACAGATACGCAGTATTTT
NA	TRBV2	NA	TRBJ2-3	CASSAGGTDTQYF	TGTGCCAGCAGTGCGGGGGGCACAGATACGCAGTATTTT
NA	TRBV19	NA	TRBJ2-7	CASSRAGPAYEQYF	TGTGCCAGTAGTAGAGCGGGTCCAGCCTACGAGCAGTACTTC
TRBD1	TRBV6-1	NA	TRBJ2-1	CASSRTGIGSNEQFF	TGTGCCAGCAGCAGGACAGGGATCGGCAGCAATGAGCAGTTCTTC
NA	TRBV9	NA	TRBJ2-7	CASSVYQGYEQYF	TGTGCCAGCAGCGTTTACCAGGGATACGAGCAGTACTTC
TRBD2	TRBV4-2	NA	TRBJ2-4	CASSQVSGGALNIQYF	TGTGCCAGCAGCCAAGTAAGCGGGGGGGCTTTGAACATTCAGTACTTC
TRBD1	TRBV4-1	NA	TRBJ1-5	CASSQAIQGAQPQHF	TGCGCCAGCAGCCAAGCGATACAGGGGGCTCAGCCCCAGCATTTT
NA	TRBV5-1	NA	TRBJ2-5	CASSWGYGWQQETQYF	TGCGCCAGCAGCTGGGGCTACGGATGGCAACAAGAGACCCAGTACTTC
NA	TRBV27	NA	TRBJ2-7	CASSLASTYEQYF	TGTGCCAGCAGTTTGGCCAGTACCTACGAGCAGTACTTC
NA	TRBV25-1	NA	TRBJ2-7	CATYSAGGEQYF	TGTGCCACCTACTCCGCGGGCGGCGAGCAGTACTTC
NA	TRBV6-1	NA	TRBJ2-1	CASSVGGGGTYNEQFF	TGTGCCAGCAGTGTAGGTGGGGGCGGCACCTACAATGAGCAGTTCTTC
NA	TRBV5-4	NA	TRBJ2-1	CASSLHRDYEQFF	TGTGCCAGCAGCTTGCACAGGGATTATGAGCAGTTCTTC
TRBD1	TRBV19	few	TRBJ2-2	CASSLGQGNTGELFF	TGTGCCAGTAGCCTGGGACAGGGGAACACCGGGGAGCTGTTTTTT
NA	TRBV19	NA	TRBJ2-1	CASIAGSAHNEQFF	TGTGCCAGTATCGCGGGAAGTGCCCACAATGAGCAGTTCTTC
NA	TRBV28	NA	TRBJ2-7	CASSLSAFRQSSKSEQYF	TGTGCCAGCAGTCTCTCCGCCTTTCGACAATCCAGCAAATCCGAGCAGTACTTC
NA	TRBV28	NA	TRBJ1-4	CASSQTGVNEKLFF	TGTGCCAGCAGCCAAACGGGTGTTAATGAAAAACTGTTTTTT
NA	TRBV5-6	NA	TRBJ1-1	CASSSLVRVEAFF	TGTGCCAGCAGCTCTCTAGTGAGGGTTGAAGCTTTCTTT
NA	TRBV11-2	NA	TRBJ1-5	CASSLAGNQPQHF	TGTGCCAGCAGCTTAGCGGGCAATCAGCCCCAGCATTTT
NA	TRBV6-1	NA	TRBJ2-7	CASSVGLYYEQYF	TGTGCCAGCAGTGTGGGACTTTACTACGAGCAGTACTTC
NA	TRBV2	NA	TRBJ1-3	CARRPGRGNTIYF	TGTGCCAGACGCCCCGGGAGGGGAAACACCATATATTTT
NA	TRBV6-1	NA	TRBJ2-7	CASSESSLGEQYF	TGTGCCAGCAGTGAATCCTCCCTCGGCGAGCAGTACTTC
TRBD1	TRBV28	NA	TRBJ2-7	CASRPGQGYEQYF	TGTGCCAGCAGACCCGGACAGGGCTACGAGCAGTACTTC
NA	TRBV9	NA	TRBJ2-1	CASSVPPLGSEQFF	TGTGCCAGCAGCGTCCCACCTCTAGGTTCTGAGCAGTTCTTC
NA	TRBV6-1	NA	TRBJ1-1	CASRFSDSSQFF	TGTGCCAGCAGATTCTCGGACAGCTCCCAATTCTTT
TRBD1	TRBV28	NA	TRBJ2-5	CASRAGGQGRETQYF	TGTGCCAGCAGGGCTGGGGGACAGGGAAGGGAGACCCAGTACTTC
NA	TRBV7-2	NA	TRBJ2-7	CASSLGGGLTYEQYF	TGTGCCAGCAGCTTAGGCGGGGGCCTAACCTACGAGCAGTACTTC
NA	TRBV9	NA	TRBJ2-1	CASSVGSTNEQFF	TGTGCCAGCAGCGTAGGGTCGACAAATGAGCAGTTCTTC
NA	TRBV5-4	NA	TRBJ1-2	CASSRQENYGYTF	TGTGCCAGCAGCCGACAGGAGAACTATGGCTACACCTTC
NA	TRBV27	NA	TRBJ1-4	CASSLQGSGEKLFF	TGTGCCAGCAGTTTACAGGGATCGGGTGAAAAACTGTTTTTT
TRBD1	TRBV29-1	NA	TRBJ2-7	CSVVQTGSPYEQYF	TGCAGCGTTGTCCAGACAGGGAGTCCCTACGAGCAGTACTTC
NA	TRBV7-9	NA	TRBJ1-4	CASSPHNRVRLFF	TGTGCCAGCAGCCCCCATAACAGGGTGCGGCTGTTTTTT
NA	TRBV4-1	NA	TRBJ1-2	CASSQVSLRGNYGYTF	TGCGCCAGCAGCCAAGTGAGTCTGCGGGGAAACTATGGCTACACCTTC
NA	TRBV7-9	NA	TRBJ1-2	CASRPSGERDYGYTF	TGTGCCAGCAGACCTTCGGGGGAAAGAGACTATGGCTACACCTTC
NA	TRBV11-2	once	TRBJ1-5	CASSLAGGRGSNQPQHF	TGTGCCAGCAGCTTAGCAGGAGGGAGAGGTAGCAATCAGCCCCAGCATTTT
TRBD1	TRBV18	NA	TRBJ2-2	CASSLRTGGTGELFF	TGTGCCAGCTCCCTACGGACAGGGGGCACCGGGGAGCTGTTTTTT
NA	TRBV5-8	NA	TRBJ2-3	CASSPGISADTQYF	TGTGCCAGCAGCCCAGGGATCTCCGCAGATACGCAGTATTTT
TRBD2	TRBV6-5	NA	TRBJ2-7	CASSSSGTYEQYF	TGTGCCAGCAGTTCGAGCGGGACCTACGAGCAGTACTTC
NA	TRBV4-2	NA	TRBJ2-4	CASSPGLQKNIQYF	TGTGCCAGCAGCCCAGGACTACAAAAAAACATTCAGTACTTC
NA	TRBV14	NA	TRBJ1-1	CASSQGGRAAFF	TGTGCCAGCAGCCAGGGGGGGAGGGCGGCTTTCTTT
NA	TRBV15	NA	TRBJ1-1	CATSRVGWHTEAFF	TGTGCCACCAGCAGAGTGGGCTGGCACACTGAAGCTTTCTTT
NA	TRBV11-2	NA	TRBJ2-7	CATPPYLLEQYF	TGTGCCACCCCACCCTACCTTTTGGAGCAGTACTTC
NA	TRBV7-8	NA	TRBJ2-7	CASSLRDYEQYF	TGTGCCAGCAGCTTACGGGACTACGAGCAGTACTTC
NA	TRBV6-1	NA	TRBJ1-1	CASSLLGGHDTEAFF	TGTGCCAGCAGTCTATTGGGGGGGCACGACACTGAAGCTTTCTTT
NA	TRBV5-1	NA	TRBJ2-3	CASKMDSVGDTQYF	TGCGCCAGCAAAATGGACTCCGTTGGAGATACGCAGTATTTT
TRBD1	TRBV28	NA	TRBJ1-3	CASAPWTGRTGNTIYF	TGTGCCAGCGCCCCGTGGACAGGGAGGACTGGAAACACCATATATTTT
NA	TRBV13	NA	TRBJ2-7	CASSLEGGGYEQYF	TGTGCCAGCAGCTTAGAAGGGGGTGGATACGAGCAGTACTTC
TRBD2	TRBV11-3	NA	TRBJ2-1	CASSPLRGGGAFHEQFF	TGTGCCAGCAGCCCCCTCCGTGGCGGGGGGGCCTTCCATGAGCAGTTCTTC
NA	TRBV7-9	NA	TRBJ2-5	CASSISRETQYF	TGTGCCAGCAGCATAAGCCGGGAGACCCAGTACTTC
TRBD2	TRBV6-1	NA	TRBJ2-3	CASSETSGGLTTDTQYF	TGTGCCAGCAGTGAAACTAGCGGGGGCCTGACCACAGATACGCAGTATTTT
TRBD2	TRBV28	NA	TRBJ2-7	CASSSRLAGGVAYEQYF	TGTGCCAGCAGTTCCCGACTAGCGGGAGGCGTAGCCTACGAGCAGTACTTC
TRBD1	TRBV10-1	NA	TRBJ2-7	CASSRQGVSSKQYF	TGCGCCAGCAGTCGACAGGGGGTATCCTCCAAGCAGTACTTC
NA	TRBV4-1	once	TRBJ1-2	CASSPDTNYGYTF	TGCGCCAGCAGCCCGGACACTAACTATGGCTACACCTTC
TRBD1	TRBV10-3	NA	TRBJ1-5	CAISELGGQQPQHF	TGTGCCATCAGTGAGTTAGGGGGCCAACAGCCCCAGCATTTT
TRBD2	TRBV19	NA	TRBJ2-7	CASSMGLASYEQYF	TGTGCCAGTAGTATGGGACTAGCCTCCTACGAGCAGTACTTC
NA	TRBV7-9	NA	TRBJ2-7	CASSLSQGGQQYF	TGTGCCAGCAGCTTATCGCAGGGTGGACAGCAGTACTTC